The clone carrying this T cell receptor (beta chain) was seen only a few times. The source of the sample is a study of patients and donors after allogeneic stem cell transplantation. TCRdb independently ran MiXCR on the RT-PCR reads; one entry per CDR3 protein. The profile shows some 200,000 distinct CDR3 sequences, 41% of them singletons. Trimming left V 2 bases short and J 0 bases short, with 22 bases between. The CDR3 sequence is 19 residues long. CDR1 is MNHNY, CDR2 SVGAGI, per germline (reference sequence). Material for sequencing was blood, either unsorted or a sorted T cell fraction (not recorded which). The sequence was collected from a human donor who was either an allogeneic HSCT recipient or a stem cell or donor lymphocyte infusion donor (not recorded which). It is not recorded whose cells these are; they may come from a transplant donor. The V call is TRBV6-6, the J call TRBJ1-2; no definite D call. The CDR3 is CASSYPGNSALMANYGYTF. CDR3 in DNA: TGTGCCAGCAGTTACCCCGGGAATTCGGCTCTTATGGCTAACTATGGCTACACCTTC.